The rows below give T cell receptor beta chains drawn from one sample of a study of T cell responses to AZD1222 COVID-19 vaccine. Only in-frame clones appear in the TCRdb table, and some are missing; sequencing was by immunoSEQ multiplex PCR. Among around 180,000 clones, roughly 90% were seen once, and the ten largest hold less than 3%. The sequenced sample was peripheral blood, obtained on day 0 of AZD1222 vaccination. The receptors shown here come from an adult in good health. The CDR3 runs from the conserved cysteine through the conserved F or W.

TRBV18,TRBJ2-7,CASSSPDLGYEQYF
TRBV5-4,TRBJ1-2,CASSLYEGGGGYTF
TRBV27,TRBJ1-5,CASSPSSQPYSNQPQHF
TRBV3-1/TRBV3-2,TRBJ1-2,CASSQSPGRGYTF
TRBV9,TRBJ1-4,CASSRRGDLNEKLFF
TRBV14,TRBJ1-1,CASSQFGRTSNTEAFF
TRBV19,TRBJ2-1,CASSGLRGTSYNEQFF
TRBV5-1,TRBJ1-1,CASSFSGDDTEAFF
TRBV27,TRBJ2-1,CASSPKLLGSYNEQFF
TRBV6-5,TRBJ1-6,CASSYSRRGDSPLHF
TRBV5-3,TRBJ2-1,CARSPPSGRPSYNEQFF
TRBV6-5,TRBJ2-2,CASSKDRVTGELFF
TRBV5-1,TRBJ1-1,CASSPPGRRAEAFF
TRBV4-1,TRBJ2-1,CASSQASGRSYNEQFF
TRBV7-2,TRBJ1-1,CASSFTGGAYTEAFF
TRBV5-8,TRBJ2-1,CASSRAPGASYNEQFF
TRBV12-3/TRBV12-4,TRBJ1-1,CATGQGAWVEAFF
TRBV30,TRBJ2-7,CAWSEWTGGSYEQYF
TRBV2,TRBJ1-4,CASSWSHADEKLFF
TRBV2,TRBJ1-2,CASSAPGLYGYTF